Below, one T cell receptor (beta chain) is given with its context. This entry belongs to a study of OX40 agonist ivuxolimab in advanced cancers. The data were produced by immunoSEQ multiplex PCR, yet TCRdb's version contains in-frame clones alone and is incomplete. The sample yields some 65,000 clones, around 90% seen once. Germline CDR1 and CDR2: SEHNR and FQNEAQ (reference sequence). V lost 5 bases and J lost 1, with 17 bases in between. This CDR3 has 17 residues. This chain connects TRBV7-9 to TRBJ1-4, with D possibly being TRBD1 (5 bases). The TCR originated in an adult with an advanced solid tumor such as melanoma, head and neck, liver or kidney cancer. Source: CD4+ or CD8+ T cells sorted from blood, taken in a trial of the OX40 agonist ivuxolimab. The CDR3 sequence: CASSNAGTAITNEKLFF. The CDR3, as DNA: TGTGCCAGCAGCAACGCCGGGACGGCAATAACTAATGAAAAACTGTTTTTT.